A single sample gave rise to the 26 T cell receptor beta chains below, sequenced in a study of regulatory T cells in long-lasting Graves disease. Construction of the TCR beta libraries employed iRepertoire HTBI primers in conjunction with Arm-PCR of CDR3 regions. TCRdb itself ran the multiplex PCR reads through MiXCR, one entry per CDR3 protein. The data hold roughly 560,000 distinct CDR3 sequences, with around 13% observed a single time. Time point meaning: newly diagnosed GD, antithyroid drugs for less than 3 months. PBMCs provided the RNA from which the TCR library was made. These sequences were also reported in another study, on T cells in Graves' hyperthyroidism and ophthalmopathy.

The source material was peripheral blood mononuclear cells (PBMCs), sampled at new diagnosis, from a patient treated with antithyroid drugs. The receptors derive from a woman aged 25 to 45 with Graves disease.

This clonotype was seen a few times. This rearrangement joins TRBV19 to TRBJ1-1, with D uncertain. The CDR3 extends over 13 amino acids. CDR1 LNHDA and CDR2 SQIVND come from the germline V gene (reference sequence). Trimming left V 1 base short and J 3 bases short, with 6 bases between. CDR3 residues: CASSIASYTEAFF. The CDR3 DNA sequence: TGTGCCAGTAGTATAGCCAGCTACACTGAAGCTTTCTTT.

On this clonotype itself: This may arise from a read error, as a much more abundant clone is one base away. The chain combines TRBV20-1 with TRBJ2-1; 9 bases are a match to TRBD2. Germline assignment: CDR1 DFQATT and CDR2 SNEGSKA (reference sequence). The CDR3 is made up of 14 amino acids. The CDR3 protein is CSATTSGPVREQSF. The DNA for the CDR3 is TGCAGTGCTACAACTAGCGGGCCGGTTCGAGAGCAGTCCTTC.

For this clonotype: A clone one base away is much larger, so this may be a read error. The V and J genes are TRBV7-9 and TRBJ2-7; TRBD2 matches 15 bases. The germline gives CDR1 SEHNR, CDR2 FQNEAQ (reference sequence). This CDR3 region has 15 residues. CDR3 sequence reads: CANSSRTSGRAVQYF. The CDR3 coding sequence is TGTGCCAACAGCTCCCGGACTAGCGGGAGGGCCGTGCAGTACTTC.

This clonotype occurred many times. This sequence joins TRBV9 and TRBJ2-6; 11 nucleotides match TRBD2. V dropped 3 bases and J dropped 0; count of bases not matched to a gene: 8. This CDR3 spans 19 amino acids. The germline V gene has CDR1 SGDLS and CDR2 YYNGEE. The CDR3 is CASSDSLAGEHSGANVLTF. In nucleotides, the CDR3 is TGTGCCAGCAGCGATTCACTAGCGGGAGAACACTCTGGGGCCAACGTCCTGACTTTC.

This clonotype was observed many times. J is TRBJ1-2 and V is TRBV13; 7 bases fit TRBD1. The CDR3 spans 14 residues. The ends lost 5 bases at V and 4 bases at J; junction bases unmatched: 7. Per the germline V gene, CDR1 is PRHDT and CDR2 is FYEKMQ (reference sequence). The DNA for the CDR3 is TGTGCCAGCAGCCGCGACAGGGTTGCCTATGGCTACACCTTC. It is translated as CASSRDRVAYGYTF.

CDR3 in amino acids: CASSQRTGVGQPQHF. CDR3 DNA sequence: TGCGCCAGCAGCCAGCGGACAGGGGTAGGTCAGCCCCAGCATTTT. The chain links TRBV4-1 to TRBJ1-5; TRBD1 matches 9 bases. This CDR3 spans 15 amino acids. From germline, CDR1 is MGHRA and CDR2 YSYEKL. With 3 bases clipped from V and 6 bases from J, the junction kept 6 bases outside the gene matches.

The table lists this clonotype with many counts. The chain employs TRBV28 and TRBJ1-2; TRBD1 agrees at 8 bases. This CDR3 comprises 15 residues. Germline trimming cut 7 bases from V and 4 bases from J; bases unmatched to any gene: 11. CDR1 is MDHEN, CDR2 SYDVKM, per germline. CDR3 protein: CASNNPGGVSYGYTF. The CDR3 DNA sequence: TGTGCCAGCAACAACCCAGGGGGCGTTAGCTATGGCTACACCTTC.

This clonotype was seen repeatedly, ten times or more. This rearrangement joins TRBV6-2 or TRBV6-3 to TRBJ2-1; the D gene is possibly TRBD2 (6 bases). This CDR3 region has 15 residues. V lost 7 bases to trimming and J lost 0 bases, with 13 bases between them. The germline CDR1 and CDR2 sequences are MNHEY and SVGEGT. CDR3 DNA sequence: TGTGCCAGCACCTCGGGGAGGAGCTCCTACAATGAGCAGTTCTTC. It is translated as CASTSGRSSYNEQFF.

To note about this clonotype: A much larger clone differs by one base, so this may be a read error. The gene calls are TRBV6-5 and TRBJ2-1; 9 bases fit TRBD2. Trimming took 7 bases from V and 4 from J; bases not matched to a gene: 11. The CDR3 totals 16 residues. Germline V gene lookup returns CDR1 MNHEY and CDR2 SVGAGI. DNA of the CDR3: TGTGCCAGCAATTATCTGCCTAGCGGGGATTACAATGAGCAGTTCTTC. Residues: CASNYLPSGDYNEQFF.

This clonotype was seen many times. The V gene is TRBV6-5, the J gene TRBJ2-5; TRBD1 is a possible D gene (6 bases). V shed 2 bases and J shed 2 bases, with 9 bases lying between them. Germline V lookup: CDR1 MNHEY, CDR2 SVGAGI. The CDR3 loop spans 14 amino acids. This chain's CDR3 is CASSYPGQQETQYF. CDR3 sequence (DNA): TGTGCCAGCAGTTACCCCGGACAGCAAGAGACCCAGTACTTC.

This rearrangement joins TRBV20-1 to TRBJ1-5; D possibly corresponds to TRBD1 (5 bases). From germline, CDR1 is DFQATT and CDR2 SNEGSKA (reference sequence). Trimming stripped 6 bases from V and 2 bases from J, with 20 bases between. The CDR3 runs to 16 residues. As DNA, the CDR3 is TGCAGTGCCACAATAGTCAGGGAATTGCGCAATCAGCCCCAGCATTTT. It encodes CSATIVRELRNQPQHF.

The chain carries TRBV20-1 and TRBJ2-7; 8 positions agree with TRBD2. There are 15 residues in the CDR3. The junction had 15 bases not matched to a gene; V was cut back by 6 bases and J by 5 bases. Germline V lookup: CDR1 DFQATT, CDR2 SNEGSKA (reference sequence). The CDR3: CSAFFPGLGVNEQYF. CDR3 DNA: TGCAGTGCCTTTTTTCCGGGACTAGGTGTTAACGAGCAGTACTTC.

The rearrangement uses TRBV6-1 and TRBJ2-1, with 16 bases fitting TRBD2. Germline CDR1 and CDR2: MNHNS and SASEGT. J gave up 7 bases and V 5 bases, and 5 bases lay outside the gene matches. CDR3 length equals 16 residues. CDR3 amino acids: CASSPGLAGGGNEQFF. In DNA, the CDR3 is TGTGCCAGCAGTCCGGGACTAGCGGGAGGGGGTAATGAGCAGTTCTTC.

This clonotype was recorded at least ten times. This sequence joins TRBV6-1 and TRBJ2-7, with 9 bases lining up with TRBD1. Germline V gene lookup returns CDR1 MNHNS and CDR2 SASEGT. V dropped 5 bases and J dropped 3; count of bases not matched to a gene: 8. CDR3 length: 15 amino acids. The chain's CDR3 is CASSQDRGAFYEQYF. The DNA for the CDR3 is TGTGCCAGCAGTCAGGACAGGGGAGCTTTCTACGAGCAGTACTTC.

This clonotype was detected many times. V is TRBV6-2 or TRBV6-3 and J is TRBJ2-1; 8 bases align to TRBD2. Looked up from germline, CDR1 is MNHEY and CDR2 is SVGEGT. Losses at the gene ends were 4 bases for V and 0 bases for J; bases not matched to a gene: 11. The CDR3 is 18 residues long. CDR3 nucleotide sequence: TGTGCCAGCAGTTCGAAAGCGGGAGCGATAAGCTCCTACAATGAGCAGTTCTTC. It is translated as CASSSKAGAISSYNEQFF.

The rearrangement links TRBV20-1 to TRBJ1-2; D call uncertain. The CDR3 extends over 11 amino acids. The germline gives CDR1 DFQATT, CDR2 SNEGSKA (reference sequence). Trimming left V 7 bases short and J 2 bases short, with 8 bases between. DNA for the CDR3: TGCAGTGTTCTTGGAAACTATGGCTACACCTTC. It yields the protein CSVLGNYGYTF.

This chain's CDR3 is CASSGGAWETQYF. Written as DNA, the CDR3 is TGTGCCAGCAGCGGCGGGGCATGGGAGACCCAGTACTTC. The chain links TRBV9 to TRBJ2-5; TRBD2 is a possible D gene (6 bases). The ends were cut back, 3 bases at V and 5 bases at J, with 11 bases in the middle. The CDR3 extends over 13 amino acids. Germline V lookup: CDR1 SGDLS, CDR2 YYNGEE.

The V call is TRBV6-9, the J call TRBJ2-3, with no clear D. V shed 4 bases and J shed 2 bases, with 16 bases lying between them. CDR3 size: 16 residues. Germline V gene sequence: CDR1 MNHGY, CDR2 SVAAGI. DNA of the CDR3: TGTGCCAGCAGTTTCGGCCGTGCGGAGCACACAGATACGCAGTATTTT. It codes for CASSFGRAEHTDTQYF.

This clonotype was detected a few times. The genes are TRBV10-3 and TRBJ2-1, with 8 bases fitting TRBD2. The CDR3 length is 16 residues. Germline lookup yields CDR1 ENHRY and CDR2 SYGVKD. V trimming: 6 bases; J trimming: 3 bases; junction bases outside the gene matches: 10. CDR3 DNA sequence: TGTGCCATCAGCGCTAGCGGGTCCGTGGACTACAATGAGCAGTTCTTC. Its protein product is CAISASGSVDYNEQFF.

The chain recombines TRBV18 with TRBJ2-2, with 8 bases aligning to TRBD2. V trimming: 0 bases; J trimming: 6 bases; junction bases outside the gene matches: 3. CDR3 length: 15 amino acids. CDR1 is KGHSH and CDR2 is LQKENI in the germline V gene. Here the CDR3 reads CASSPPGRASGELFF. The DNA of the CDR3 is TGTGCCAGCTCACCACCCGGGAGGGCCTCCGGGGAGCTGTTTTTT.

This clonotype showed up just once. The CDR3 end shows no conserved phenylalanine or tryptophan, and so a read error is likely. The V and J genes are TRBV6-2 or TRBV6-3 and TRBJ2-1, with 10 bases lining up with TRBD2. In germline, CDR1 is MNHEY, CDR2 SVGEGT. V was pared by 7 bases and J by 6 bases, with 6 bases of the junction left unmatched. CDR3 size: 14 residues. CDR3 DNA: TGTGCCAGCACTCGTAGCGGGAGGATCAATGAGCAGTTCTCC. Protein sequence: CASTRSGRINEQFS.

There are many counts of this clonotype. This sequence joins TRBV12-5 and TRBJ2-1; no definite D call. The germline V and J ends were trimmed by 2 bases and 14 bases, with 13 bases remaining between them. Germline V gives CDR1 LGHNT, CDR2 FRNRAP. The CDR3 runs 12 residues. In nucleotides, the CDR3 is TGTGCTAGTGGTTTGTCCGCGCACCGGAAGTTCTTC. This sequence encodes CASGLSAHRKFF.

The chain uses TRBV20-1 and TRBJ2-7, with 8 bases aligning to TRBD2. CDR1 is DFQATT and CDR2 is SNEGSKA in the germline V gene (reference sequence). The V segment lost 1 base and the J segment 1 base; nucleotides outside the gene matches: 6. This CDR3 spans 15 amino acids. As DNA, the CDR3 is TGCAGTGCTAGAGTTATCAAGCGGGAGTCCTACGAGCAGTACTTC. Amino acids: CSARVIKRESYEQYF.

This clonotype turned up a few times. The chain carries TRBV19 and TRBJ2-1, with 11 bases identical to TRBD1. J lost 6 bases, V lost 1 base, and 5 bases had no gene match. Germline V gives CDR1 LNHDA, CDR2 SQIVND (reference sequence). This CDR3 region has 16 residues. The CDR3 loop reads CASSIGTGGLFNEQFF. As DNA, the CDR3 is TGTGCCAGTAGTATAGGGACAGGGGGCTTGTTCAATGAGCAGTTCTTC.

This clonotype was picked up many times. J is TRBJ2-5 and V is TRBV20-1; 8 nucleotides agree with TRBD2. The V gene end was trimmed by 3 bases and the J gene end by 6 bases; junction bases not matched to a gene: 12. The CDR3 has 15 amino acids. In germline, CDR1 is DFQATT, CDR2 SNEGSKA (reference sequence). The DNA of the CDR3 is TGCAGTGCTAGTTATAGCGGGAATTTAGGAAAGACCCAGTACTTC. It yields the protein CSASYSGNLGKTQYF.

This clonotype was picked up many times. The chain combines TRBV12-3 or TRBV12-4 with TRBJ2-1, with 16 bases aligning to TRBD2. V lost 5 bases to trimming and J lost 6 bases; unmatched junction nucleotides: 7. This CDR3 is 17 amino acids long. The CDR3: CASSRAGTSGRVNEQFF. The CDR3 coding sequence is TGTGCCAGCAGTAGAGCCGGGACTAGCGGGAGGGTCAATGAGCAGTTCTTC.